This TCR beta chain was profiled in a study of tumor-infiltrating lymphocytes in glioblastoma multiforme. TCR beta libraries were built from RNA through three nested multiplex PCR rounds using modified ARM-PCR. No unique molecular identifiers were described for these TCRB libraries. TCRdb itself ran the multiplex PCR reads through MiXCR, one entry per CDR3 protein. The table shows about 9,600 distinct CDR3 sequences, with less than 75% occurring only once. The CDR3 contains 10 residues. V was shortened by 7 bases and J by 5 bases, with 8 bases between the two germline ends. The germline V gene encodes CDR1 SQVTM and CDR2 ANQGSEA.

The sequenced sample was brain tumor tissue. This TCR was sampled from a male donor with glioblastoma. This rearrangement joins TRBV29-1 to TRBJ2-5; D perhaps matches TRBD2 (6 bases). This CDR3 reads CSGEVETQYF. The CDR3 DNA follows: TGCAGCGGGGAGGTGGAGACCCAGTACTTC. The entire variable domain, with the rest obtained from reference TRBV29-1 and TRBJ2-5, is as follows: SAVISQKPSRDICQRGTSLTIQCQVDSQVTMMFWYRQQPGQSLTLIATANQGSEATYESGFVIDKFPISRPNLTFSTLTVSNMSPEDSSIYLCSGEVETQYFGPGTRLLVL.